These 13 T cell receptor beta chains originate from one sample sequenced in a study of T cells in Graves' hyperthyroidism and ophthalmopathy. RNA transcripts yielded amplified TCR beta CDR3 regions. First-round RT-PCR targeting the TCR CDR3 was performed with the HTBI primer set. TCRdb re-called the multiplex PCR reads through MiXCR, storing one row per CDR3 protein. The top ten hold approximately 15% of the sample, which has a few hundred thousand distinct CDR3 sequences, 11% to 15% seen once. The source material was blood. The receptors stem from a woman aged 40 to 50 with Graves' hyperthyroidism.

The chain recombines TRBV7-8 with TRBJ2-6; tentative D call: TRBD2 (5 bases). Germline-derived CDR1 and CDR2 are SGHVS and FQNEAQ. There are 18 residues in the CDR3. The V end lost 0 bases, the J end lost 0 bases, and 12 bases lay between the germline ends. Here the CDR3 DNA reads TGTGCCAGCAGCTTAGCGGGCTTGGACTTCTCTGGGGCCAACGTCCTGACTTTC. Protein sequence: CASSLAGLDFSGANVLTF. Using reference TRBV7-8 and TRBJ2-6 for the parts outside the CDR3, the full variable domain is GAGVSQSPRYKVAKRGQDVALRCDPISGHVSLFWYQQALGQGPEFLTYFQNEAQLDKSGLPSDRFFAERPEGSVSTLKIQRTQQEDSAVYLCASSLAGLDFSGANVLTFGAGSRLTVL.

With regard to this clonotype: This may stem from a read error, because a much larger clone lies one nucleotide away. The rearrangement uses TRBV30 and TRBJ2-7, with unresolved D. Trimming shortened V by 8 bases and J by 0 bases, and 17 bases separated the two germline ends. The germline V gene encodes CDR1 GTSNPN and CDR2 SVGIG (reference sequence). The CDR3 spans 14 residues. CDR3 region: CARSQVGDSYEQYF. CDR3 DNA: TGTGCCAGATCCCAGGTAGGTGACTCCTACGAGCAGTACTTC.

This clonotype was seen at least ten times. This chain joins TRBV28 and TRBJ1-5; 7 nucleotides align to TRBD1. Germline CDR1 and CDR2: MDHEN and SYDVKM. V lost 5 bases to trimming and J lost 6 bases; unmatched junction nucleotides: 7. CDR3 size: 14 residues. Here the CDR3 reads CASSTGEGGQPQHF. CDR3 DNA: TGTGCCAGCAGTACAGGGGAAGGTGGTCAGCCCCAGCATTTT.

This clonotype was detected ten times or more. The genes are TRBV11-2 and TRBJ2-1; 7 nucleotides align to TRBD1. Trimming removed 3 bases from V and 7 bases from J; junction bases left unmatched: 3. CDR1 is SGHAT and CDR2 is FQNNGV in the germline V gene. The CDR3 totals 13 residues. CDR3 loop: CASSFDRDNEQFF. For the CDR3, the DNA is TGTGCCAGCAGCTTCGACAGGGATAATGAGCAGTTCTTC.

This clonotype was detected ten times or more. The chain recombines TRBV7-8 with TRBJ1-1, with D maybe TRBD1 (6 bases). The CDR3 has 16 residues. V dropped 0 bases and J dropped 0 bases, with 11 bases sitting between them. CDR1 SGHVS and CDR2 FQNEAQ come from the germline V gene. The CDR3 is CASSLAGRGLNTEAFF. The CDR3 DNA reads as TGTGCCAGCAGCTTAGCGGGCAGGGGCCTGAACACTGAAGCTTTCTTT.

Of note for this clonotype: Mismatch with germline at one junction end may stem from a read error. This chain joins TRBV30 and TRBJ1-1; 9 nucleotides match TRBD1. The CDR3 extends over 13 amino acids. Germline values: CDR1 GTSNPN, CDR2 SVGIG (reference sequence). The CDR3 loop reads CAWRGQGTTEASF. The CDR3 DNA is TGTGCCTGGAGGGGACAGGGCACCACTGAAGCTTCCTTT. The whole variable domain, remainder taken from reference TRBV30 and TRBJ1-1, is SQTIHQWPATLVQPVGSPLSLECTVEGTSNPNLYWYRQAAGRGLQLLFYSVGIGQISSEVPQNLSASRPQDRQFILSSKKLLLSDSGFYLCAWRGQGTTEASFGQGTRLTVV.

This clonotype was seen repeatedly, ten times or more. This chain links TRBV27 with TRBJ1-6; a weak D match, TRBD1 (6 bases). Germline CDR1 is MNHEY and CDR2 is SMNVEV (reference sequence). CDR3 length equals 14 residues. V lost 7 bases and J 7 bases, leaving 14 bases between the germline ends. The chain's CDR3 is CASNTGTSNSPLHF. The CDR3 DNA reads as TGTGCCAGCAACACCGGGACATCAAATTCACCCCTCCACTTT.

In its sample, this clonotype was seen a few times. The chain has TRBV4-1 and TRBJ2-7, with TRBD2 identical over 11 bases. V was clipped by 0 bases and J by 3 bases; unmatched bases: 4. Germline assignment: CDR1 MGHRA and CDR2 YSYEKL. This CDR3 is built from 16 residues. CDR3 region: CASSQDYTSGSYEQYF. In DNA, the CDR3 is TGCGCCAGCAGCCAAGATTACACTAGCGGGAGCTACGAGCAGTACTTC.

The chain joins TRBV29-1 to TRBJ2-2, with TRBD1 as a possible D gene (5 bases). The CDR3 contains 12 residues. Germline V gene lookup returns CDR1 SQVTM and CDR2 ANQGSEA. The V end was cut by 6 bases, the J end by 4 bases, with 9 bases between. The CDR3 DNA sequence: TGCAGCGTGACAGCAACCACCGGGGAGCTGTTTTTT. Encoded protein: CSVTATTGELFF.

There are many counts of this clonotype. The V gene is TRBV7-9, the J gene TRBJ2-3; 14 bases fit TRBD2. Germline lookup yields CDR1 SEHNR and CDR2 FQNEAQ (reference sequence). The CDR3 totals 16 residues. J lost 4 bases, V lost 5 bases, and 5 bases had no gene match. The CDR3 sequence is CASSGGTSGSADTQYF. The DNA of the CDR3 is TGTGCCAGCAGCGGGGGGACTAGCGGGAGTGCAGATACGCAGTATTTT.

This clonotype appeared a few times. The chain has TRBV15 and TRBJ2-5, with D possibly matching TRBD1 (5 bases). V lost 0 bases and J 5 bases, leaving 13 bases between the germline ends. The CDR3 spans 15 residues. CDR1 LNHNV and CDR2 YYDKDF come from the germline V gene (reference sequence). As DNA, the CDR3 is TGTGCCACCAGCAGAGATCGGACACATGACGAGACCCAGTACTTC. This gives the protein CATSRDRTHDETQYF.

This clonotype was detected many times. The chain links TRBV28 to TRBJ2-7, with 10 bases identical to TRBD1. The CDR3 loop spans 13 amino acids. V was pared by 6 bases and J by 6 bases, with 5 bases of the junction left unmatched. Looked up from germline, CDR1 is MDHEN and CDR2 is SYDVKM. CDR3 DNA sequence: TGTGCCAGCAGCCCTGGGACAGGGGTCGAGCAGTACTTC. Translated, it gives CASSPGTGVEQYF.

This clonotype turned up a few times. This chain connects TRBV11-2 to TRBJ1-5; 9 bases fit TRBD1. CDR1 is SGHAT and CDR2 is FQNNGV in the germline V gene. The CDR3 totals 15 residues. After removal of 5 bases from V and 3 bases from J, the junction contained 5 bases not matched to a gene. CDR3 DNA sequence: TGTGCCAGCAGCCCCGGGACAGGGTACAATCAGCCCCAGCATTTT. The encoded protein is CASSPGTGYNQPQHF.